Below, one T cell receptor beta chain is given with its context. Its antigen is still unknown. The data were obtained in a study of OX40 agonist ivuxolimab in advanced cancers. Study overall: The mean age was roughly 60 years, ranging from about 23 to 85, with under 90% of participants male.

Whole-study results and caveats: The 0.1-3.0 mg/kg partial responders had among the lowest clonal expansion. Fewer expanded clones were found on average in CD4+ than in CD8+ T cells.

Data came from immunoSEQ multiplex PCR; TCRdb stores just in-frame clones and leaves some out. The sample has 75,000 to 95,000 clones; around 90% are singletons. The ends lost 4 bases at V and 2 bases at J; junction bases unmatched: 8. The CDR3 spans 15 residues. Germline lookup yields CDR1 SGHRS and CDR2 YFSETQ. The V and J genes are TRBV5-1 and TRBJ2-7, with 8 positions matching TRBD2. The starting material was CD4+ or CD8+ T cells sorted from blood, obtained in a trial of the OX40 agonist ivuxolimab. This clonotype was obtained from an adult with an advanced solid tumor such as melanoma, head and neck, liver or kidney cancer. The CDR3 bases are TGCGCCAGCAGCCCCCGGTCGGGGGGGACCTACGAGCAGTACTTC. Amino acid sequence: CASSPRSGGTYEQYF.